Listed below are T cell receptor beta chains from one sample, sequenced in a study of blood T cell repertoires in COVID-19. The assay was immunoSEQ multiplex PCR, and TCRdb's table has in-frame clones only and misses some. Of 280,000 or so clones in the sample, 70% to 90% were seen once. Specimen: peripheral blood. The receptor source for this set is a woman in her sixties or seventies with acute or convalescent COVID-19. CDR3s include the opening cysteine and the closing phenylalanine or tryptophan. A D gene is named only where the DNA matches it firmly. Only some rows state a clone size, as once, few, many or a class for expanded clones.

CDR3: CASRVTGTGTTYGYTF; DNA: TGTGCCAGCAGGGTTACCGGGACAGGGACAACCTATGGCTACACCTTC; J: TRBJ1-2; size: -; V: TRBV2; D: TRBD1
CDR3: CASSQDAGNGNQPQHF; DNA: TGTGCCAGCAGCCAAGATGCGGGAAATGGCAATCAGCCCCAGCATTTT; J: TRBJ1-5; size: -; V: TRBV3-1/TRBV3-2; D: -
CDR3: CASSLHGGKSTDTQYF; DNA: TGTGCCAGCAGCTTACACGGGGGGAAGAGCACAGATACGCAGTATTTT; J: TRBJ2-3; size: -; V: TRBV7-9; D: TRBD2
CDR3: CASSPRLARGYEQYF; DNA: TGTGCCAGCAGCCCCCGTCTCGCGCGGGGCTACGAGCAGTACTTC; J: TRBJ2-7; size: -; V: TRBV7-9; D: -
CDR3: CASSQATESTPQHF; DNA: TGCGCCAGCAGCCAAGCAACAGAATCCACACCCCAGCATTTT; J: TRBJ1-5; size: -; V: TRBV4-3; D: -
CDR3: CASSSDRRGSGNTIYF; DNA: TGTGCCAGCAGTTCCGACCGACGGGGCTCTGGAAACACCATATATTTT; J: TRBJ1-3; size: -; V: TRBV6-6; D: -
CDR3: CASSWTAAADEQYF; DNA: TGTGCCAGCAGTTGGACGGCAGCGGCAGACGAGCAGTACTTC; J: TRBJ2-7; size: -; V: TRBV6-2/TRBV6-3; D: -
CDR3: CASSPRDRGFNQPQHF; DNA: TGTGCCAGTAGTCCCCGGGACAGGGGGTTCAATCAGCCCCAGCATTTT; J: TRBJ1-5; size: -; V: TRBV19; D: TRBD1
CDR3: CASTSGTKPDTQYF; DNA: TGTGCCAGCACTTCTGGCACAAAACCAGATACGCAGTATTTT; J: TRBJ2-3; size: -; V: TRBV6-5; D: -
CDR3: CASIPGQGEQPQHF; DNA: TGTGCCAGCATTCCGGGACAGGGAGAACAGCCCCAGCATTTT; J: TRBJ1-5; size: -; V: TRBV5-8; D: TRBD1
CDR3: CASSFGTGYNEQFF; DNA: TGTGCCAGCAGTTTCGGGACAGGTTACAATGAGCAGTTCTTC; J: TRBJ2-1; size: -; V: TRBV6-2/TRBV6-3; D: TRBD1
CDR3: CASSAIGGTGELFF; DNA: TGTGCCAGCAGTGCCATAGGGGGCACCGGGGAGCTGTTTTTT; J: TRBJ2-2; size: once; V: TRBV27; D: -
CDR3: CASSAPPTSGSNEQFF; DNA: TGTGCCAGCAGTGCACCTCCGACTAGCGGGAGCAATGAGCAGTTCTTC; J: TRBJ2-1; size: -; V: TRBV6-4; D: TRBD2
CDR3: CATSGMRGTPDNEQFF; DNA: TGTGCCACCAGTGGCATGCGGGGGACTCCAGACAATGAGCAGTTCTTC; J: TRBJ2-1; size: -; V: TRBV24-1; D: TRBD2
CDR3: CSVATGGRDQPQHF; DNA: TGCAGCGTTGCCACAGGGGGCAGAGATCAGCCCCAGCATTTT; J: TRBJ1-5; size: -; V: TRBV29-1; D: TRBD1
CDR3: CAISGPTIAGGQLGEQFF; DNA: TGTGCCATCAGTGGGCCGACGATAGCGGGGGGGCAGCTCGGAGAGCAGTTCTTC; J: TRBJ2-1; size: -; V: TRBV10-3; D: TRBD2
CDR3: CASSLISGLSEAFF; DNA: TGTGCCAGCAGTTTAATAAGCGGATTATCCGAAGCTTTCTTT; J: TRBJ1-1; size: -; V: TRBV28; D: -
CDR3: CASSTGLAGVPSSYNEQFF; DNA: TGTGCCAGCAGTACTGGACTAGCGGGGGTCCCGAGCTCCTACAATGAGCAGTTCTTC; J: TRBJ2-1; size: once; V: TRBV27; D: TRBD2
CDR3: CASSKVTNEKLFF; DNA: TGTGCCAGCAGCAAAGTAACAAATGAAAAACTGTTTTTT; J: TRBJ1-4; size: -; V: TRBV27; D: -
CDR3: CATSDLAGASDEQFF; DNA: TGTGCCACCAGTGACCTAGCGGGAGCAAGCGATGAGCAGTTCTTC; J: TRBJ2-1; size: -; V: TRBV24-1; D: TRBD2
CDR3: CASSDSMRDYPREQYF; DNA: TGTGCCAGCAGTGACTCGATGCGGGATTACCCTCGGGAGCAGTACTTC; J: TRBJ2-7; size: once; V: TRBV6-4; D: -
CDR3: CASSYRPRTNEKLFF; DNA: TGTGCCAGCAGTTACCGTCCAAGAACAAATGAAAAACTGTTTTTT; J: TRBJ1-4; size: -; V: TRBV6-5; D: -
CDR3: CASSPADRGLGKLFF; DNA: TGCGCCAGCAGCCCAGCGGACAGGGGGCTGGGAAAACTGTTTTTT; J: TRBJ1-4; size: -; V: TRBV4-3; D: TRBD1
CDR3: CASSLARYDEQYF; DNA: TGTGCCAGCAGCTTAGCCAGGTACGACGAGCAGTACTTC; J: TRBJ2-7; size: -; V: TRBV7-8; D: -
CDR3: CASSPNRGAEAFF; DNA: TGCGCCAGCAGTCCTAACAGGGGCGCTGAAGCTTTCTTT; J: TRBJ1-1; size: -; V: TRBV5-1; D: TRBD1
CDR3: CASSGGGRGLRGSPLHF; DNA: TGTGCCAGCAGTGGGGGAGGGAGGGGCCTTCGTGGTTCACCCCTCCACTTT; J: TRBJ1-6; size: -; V: TRBV28; D: -
CDR3: CASSEFLVSGNTIYF; DNA: TGTGCCAGCAGTGAATTCCTCGTCTCTGGAAACACCATATATTTT; J: TRBJ1-3; size: -; V: TRBV25-1; D: -
CDR3: CAISDSRAGAISSYNEQFF; DNA: TGTGCCATCAGTGATTCCCGGGCGGGGGCGATTAGCTCCTACAATGAGCAGTTCTTC; J: TRBJ2-1; size: -; V: TRBV10-3; D: -
CDR3: CASSQLDRMYQETQYF; DNA: TGCGCCAGCAGCCAATTGGACAGGATGTACCAAGAGACCCAGTACTTC; J: TRBJ2-5; size: -; V: TRBV4-1; D: TRBD1
CDR3: CASSLSTTHEQYF; DNA: TGTGCCAGCAGCTTAAGCACCACCCACGAGCAGTACTTC; J: TRBJ2-7; size: -; V: TRBV7-2; D: -
CDR3: CASNTGYTEAFF; DNA: TGTGCCAGTAATACAGGGTACACTGAAGCTTTCTTT; J: TRBJ1-1; size: -; V: TRBV19; D: -
CDR3: CASSRGLAGYNEQFF; DNA: TGTGCCAGCAGCCGAGGACTAGCGGGATACAATGAGCAGTTCTTC; J: TRBJ2-1; size: -; V: TRBV11-2; D: TRBD2
CDR3: CASSSSGTGKAEAFF; DNA: TGTGCCAGCAGTTCCTCCGGGACAGGGAAGGCTGAAGCTTTCTTT; J: TRBJ1-1; size: -; V: TRBV28; D: TRBD1
CDR3: CASSFNGYEQYF; DNA: TGTGCCAGCAGTTTCAACGGGTACGAGCAGTACTTC; J: TRBJ2-7; size: -; V: TRBV27; D: -
CDR3: CASSTGTGWGRSGNTIYF; DNA: TGTGCCAGCAGCACCGGGACAGGCTGGGGCCGCTCTGGAAACACCATATATTTT; J: TRBJ1-3; size: -; V: TRBV7-6; D: TRBD1
CDR3: CASSLGRGQVTDYGYTF; DNA: TGCGCCAGCAGCTTGGGGAGGGGGCAGGTTACCGACTATGGCTACACCTTC; J: TRBJ1-2; size: -; V: TRBV5-1; D: TRBD1
CDR3: CASSLRPPWTGGSQPQHF; DNA: TGTGCCAGCAGTTTACGGCCCCCCTGGACAGGGGGATCTCAGCCCCAGCATTTT; J: TRBJ1-5; size: few; V: TRBV27; D: TRBD1
CDR3: CATSRGTGPNYGYTF; DNA: TGTGCCACCAGCAGGGGGACAGGACCTAACTATGGCTACACCTTC; J: TRBJ1-2; size: -; V: TRBV15; D: TRBD1
CDR3: CASSEYGYRDPSGANVLTF; DNA: TGTGCCAGCAGTGAATATGGGTACAGGGACCCTTCTGGGGCCAACGTCCTGACTTTC; J: TRBJ2-6; size: -; V: TRBV6-1; D: -
CDR3: CASSVGSGGPYEQYF; DNA: TGTGCCAGCAGCGTAGGGAGCGGGGGACCTTACGAGCAGTACTTC; J: TRBJ2-7; size: once; V: TRBV9; D: TRBD2
CDR3: CASSWQGGNTIYF; DNA: TGTGCCAGCAGTTGGCAGGGTGGAAACACCATATATTTT; J: TRBJ1-3; size: -; V: TRBV6-5; D: -
CDR3: CASSGPLGQSKYEQYF; DNA: TGTGCCAGCAGCGGACCCTTGGGACAGTCAAAATACGAGCAGTACTTC; J: TRBJ2-7; size: -; V: TRBV7-9; D: TRBD1
CDR3: CASSLSLLAGGLETQYF; DNA: TGTGCCAGCAGTTTATCCCTACTAGCGGGGGGGCTGGAGACCCAGTACTTC; J: TRBJ2-5; size: -; V: TRBV28; D: TRBD2
CDR3: CSASHGGTSTDTQYF; DNA: TGCAGTGCTAGTCACGGGGGAACTAGCACAGATACGCAGTATTTT; J: TRBJ2-3; size: once; V: TRBV20-1; D: -
CDR3: CASSLDTEQYF; DNA: TGTGCCAGCAGCCTTGACACGGAGCAGTACTTC; J: TRBJ2-7; size: -; V: TRBV7-2; D: -
CDR3: CASSQDQETSESYEQYF; DNA: TGCGCCAGCAGCCAAGATCAAGAGACTAGCGAATCCTACGAGCAGTACTTC; J: TRBJ2-7; size: -; V: TRBV4-3; D: TRBD2
CDR3: CASSLVVGGAYNEQFF; DNA: TGTGCCAGCAGCTTAGTAGTGGGAGGGGCCTACAATGAGCAGTTCTTC; J: TRBJ2-1; size: -; V: TRBV7-9; D: TRBD2